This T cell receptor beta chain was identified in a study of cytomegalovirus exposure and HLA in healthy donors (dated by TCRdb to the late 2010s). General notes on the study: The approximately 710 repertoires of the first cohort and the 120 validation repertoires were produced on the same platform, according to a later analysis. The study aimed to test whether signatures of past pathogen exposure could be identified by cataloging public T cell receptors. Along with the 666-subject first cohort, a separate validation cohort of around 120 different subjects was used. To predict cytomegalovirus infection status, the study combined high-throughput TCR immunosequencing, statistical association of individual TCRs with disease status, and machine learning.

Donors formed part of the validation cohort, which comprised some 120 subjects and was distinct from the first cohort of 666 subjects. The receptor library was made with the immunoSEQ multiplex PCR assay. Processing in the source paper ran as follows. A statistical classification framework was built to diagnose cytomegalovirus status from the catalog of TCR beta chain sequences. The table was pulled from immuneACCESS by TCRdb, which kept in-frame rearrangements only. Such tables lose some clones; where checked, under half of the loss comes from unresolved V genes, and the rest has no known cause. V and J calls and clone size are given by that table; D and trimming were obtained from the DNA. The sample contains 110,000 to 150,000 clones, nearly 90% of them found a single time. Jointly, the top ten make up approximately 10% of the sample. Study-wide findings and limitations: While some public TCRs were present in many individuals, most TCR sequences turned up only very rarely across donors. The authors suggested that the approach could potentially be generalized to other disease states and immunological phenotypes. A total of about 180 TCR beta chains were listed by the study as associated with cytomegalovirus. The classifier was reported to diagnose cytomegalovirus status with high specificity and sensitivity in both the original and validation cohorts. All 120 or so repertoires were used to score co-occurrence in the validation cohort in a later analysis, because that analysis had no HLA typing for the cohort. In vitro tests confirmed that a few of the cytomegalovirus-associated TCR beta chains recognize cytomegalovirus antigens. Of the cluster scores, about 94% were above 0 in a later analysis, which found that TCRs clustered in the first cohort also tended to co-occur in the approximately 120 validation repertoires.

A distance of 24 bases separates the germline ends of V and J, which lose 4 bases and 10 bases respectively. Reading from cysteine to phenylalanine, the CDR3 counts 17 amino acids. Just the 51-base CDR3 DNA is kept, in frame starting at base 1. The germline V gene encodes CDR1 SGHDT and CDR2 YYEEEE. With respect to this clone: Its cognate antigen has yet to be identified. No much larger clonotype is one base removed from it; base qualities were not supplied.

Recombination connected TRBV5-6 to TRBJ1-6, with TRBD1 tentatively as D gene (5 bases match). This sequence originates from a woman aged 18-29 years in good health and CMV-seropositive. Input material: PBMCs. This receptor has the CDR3 CASSPRNSGFQGSPLHF. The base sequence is TGTGCCAGCAGCCCCCGGAATTCCGGCTTTCAGGGCTCACCCCTCCACTTT.